This TCR beta chain is from a study of neoadjuvant anti-PD-1 for oral cavity cancer. Sequencing used immunoSEQ multiplex PCR; TCRdb keeps in-frame clones, though not all of them. Of some 12,000 clones in the sample, around 60% were seen once. CDR3 size: 13 residues. Looked up from germline, CDR1 is SGHTS and CDR2 is YDEGEE. V was shortened by 1 base and J by 5 bases, with 6 bases between the two germline ends. The TCR comes from a person between 40 and 85 years old with oral cavity squamous cell carcinoma. The donor label of this sample is uncertain. The chain uses TRBV5-8 and TRBJ2-2; D is uncertain. The sequencing used tumor tissue, collected before nivolumab (anti-PD-1) treatment. The CDR3: CASSLRRTGELFF. CDR3 sequence (DNA): TGTGCCAGCAGCTTGAGGCGGACCGGGGAGCTGTTTTTT.